The rows below give T cell receptor beta chains drawn from one sample of a study of blood T cell repertoires in COVID-19. Profiled with immunoSEQ multiplex PCR; TCRdb holds only in-frame clones, not every one. Here the sample spans about 75,000 clones, about nine tenths being singletons. The sample was peripheral blood. These receptors were obtained from a human donor in a cohort sampled during active COVID-19. CDR3s include the opening cysteine and the closing phenylalanine or tryptophan. The order of the fields is clone size, V gene, D gene, J gene, CDR3 protein, CDR3 DNA. A D gene is named only where the DNA matches it firmly. Not every row has a clone size; where given, it reads once, few, many or a size class.

.	TRBV6-5	.	TRBJ1-1	CASSSLYTEAFF	TGTGCCAGCAGTTCCCTCTACACTGAAGCTTTCTTT
.	TRBV7-9	.	TRBJ1-2	CASSSAGDYGYTF	TGTGCCAGCAGCTCTGCCGGAGACTATGGCTACACCTTC
.	TRBV7-9	.	TRBJ2-3	CASSPGRTGTDTQYF	TGTGCCAGCAGCCCCGGCCGGACTGGCACAGATACGCAGTATTTT
.	TRBV12-3/TRBV12-4	.	TRBJ1-2	CASRLALNYGYTF	TGTGCCAGCAGGTTGGCCTTGAACTATGGCTACACCTTC
.	TRBV15	TRBD2	TRBJ2-1	CATSRTMSGRGVAFYNEQFF	TGTGCCACCAGCAGAACGATGAGCGGGAGGGGGGTTGCTTTCTACAATGAGCAGTTCTTC
once	TRBV21-1	.	TRBJ1-2	CASSTKTYGYTF	TGTGCCAGCAGCACTAAGACATATGGCTACACCTTC
.	TRBV29-1	.	TRBJ2-7	CSVEYAGRESYEQYF	TGCAGCGTTGAATATGCCGGGCGGGAATCCTACGAGCAGTACTTC
.	TRBV7-2	.	TRBJ1-5	CASSLAQRGNSNQPQHF	TGTGCCAGCAGCTTAGCACAACGGGGGAATAGCAATCAGCCCCAGCATTTT
.	TRBV20-1	.	TRBJ2-5	CSARARETQYF	TGCAGTGCTAGAGCCCGAGAGACCCAGTACTTC
.	TRBV18	TRBD1	TRBJ2-5	CASSPSRTGEETQYF	TGTGCCAGCTCACCCTCCAGGACAGGCGAAGAGACCCAGTACTTC
.	TRBV7-2	.	TRBJ2-5	CAASSGPTQYF	TGTGCCGCCTCGAGTGGTCCGACCCAGTACTTC
.	TRBV30	TRBD1	TRBJ2-7	CAWSRTGGANPYEQYF	TGTGCCTGGAGCCGGACAGGGGGCGCGAATCCCTACGAGCAGTACTTC
.	TRBV5-4	TRBD1	TRBJ1-4	CASSPQGVTNEKLFF	TGTGCCAGCAGCCCGCAGGGGGTCACTAATGAAAAACTGTTTTTT
.	TRBV5-1	.	TRBJ2-3	CASSLGRPGADTQYF	TGCGCCAGCAGCTTGGGTCGACCAGGGGCGGATACGCAGTATTTT
.	TRBV19	.	TRBJ2-2	CASSIVPGVTGELFF	TGTGCCAGTAGTATAGTTCCGGGAGTGACCGGGGAGCTGTTTTTT
.	TRBV5-1	TRBD1	TRBJ2-7	CASSRQGSYEQYF	TGCGCCAGCAGCCGACAGGGTTCCTACGAGCAGTACTTC
.	TRBV30	.	TRBJ2-7	CAWSSGGHYEQYF	TGTGCCTGGAGTTCCGGGGGGCATTACGAGCAGTACTTC
.	TRBV5-1	TRBD2	TRBJ2-1	CASSLTREAYNEQFF	TGCGCCAGCAGCTTGACCCGGGAGGCTTACAATGAGCAGTTCTTC
.	TRBV19	TRBD1	TRBJ2-2	CASSLLGQGARVTGELFF	TGTGCCAGTAGTTTACTCGGACAGGGGGCGCGGGTCACCGGGGAGCTGTTTTTT
.	TRBV24-1	.	TRBJ1-2	CATSASGDAYGYTF	TGTGCCACCAGTGCGTCAGGGGATGCCTATGGCTACACCTTC
.	TRBV29-1	.	TRBJ1-4	CSARRQNNEKLFF	TGCAGCGCCCGGCGGCAGAATAATGAAAAACTGTTTTTT
.	TRBV6-1	.	TRBJ1-6	CASSEAARRSSYNSPLHF	TGTGCCAGCAGTGAAGCTGCCAGGAGGAGCTCCTATAATTCACCCCTCCACTTT
.	TRBV4-1	.	TRBJ2-1	CASSLTAEKRYNEQFF	TGCGCCAGCAGCCTAACCGCTGAAAAGCGCTACAATGAGCAGTTCTTC
.	TRBV4-1	.	TRBJ1-5	CASRQSDFGNQPQHF	TGCGCCAGCAGGCAATCGGACTTCGGCAATCAGCCCCAGCATTTT
.	TRBV18	.	TRBJ1-1	CASSSRDKSEAFF	TGTGCCAGCTCATCACGGGACAAATCTGAAGCTTTCTTT
.	TRBV4-2	.	TRBJ1-5	CASSDKVGRQPQHF	TGTGCCAGCAGCGACAAAGTCGGGAGACAGCCCCAGCATTTT
.	TRBV6-5	.	TRBJ1-2	CASTTGTNYGYTF	TGTGCCAGCACGACGGGAACTAACTATGGCTACACCTTC
.	TRBV15	TRBD1	TRBJ1-2	CATSREGSSGGYNYGYTF	TGTGCCACCAGCAGAGAGGGAAGTTCAGGGGGCTATAACTATGGCTACACCTTC
few	TRBV27	TRBD1	TRBJ2-6	CASSLLDSRKDRASSGANVLTF	TGTGCCAGCAGTTTATTAGACTCAAGAAAGGACAGGGCTAGCTCTGGGGCCAACGTCCTGACTTTC
.	TRBV27	TRBD2	TRBJ2-7	CASSSPLAGVHEQYF	TGTGCCAGCAGTTCACCGTTAGCGGGAGTACACGAGCAGTACTTC
.	TRBV7-2	.	TRBJ1-2	CASSLGGGNYGYTF	TGTGCCAGCAGCCTTGGCGGGGGGAACTATGGCTACACCTTC
.	TRBV5-4	TRBD1	TRBJ2-3	CASSRDRGYTDTQYF	TGTGCCAGCAGCAGGGACAGGGGGTACACAGATACGCAGTATTTT
.	TRBV5-8	.	TRBJ1-5	CASSFHKLNQPQHF	TGTGCCAGCAGCTTCCACAAATTGAATCAGCCCCAGCATTTT
.	TRBV7-2	TRBD2	TRBJ2-7	CASSRNGRASSYEQYF	TGTGCCAGCAGCCGTAACGGGAGGGCGAGCTCCTACGAGCAGTACTTC
.	TRBV18	.	TRBJ1-2	CASSPPRYGYTF	TGTGCCAGCTCACCACCGCGGTACGGCTACACCTTC
.	TRBV15	.	TRBJ2-3	CATSSGTQDLHSTDTQYF	TGTGCCACCAGCAGCGGAACCCAGGATTTGCACAGCACAGATACGCAGTATTTT
few	TRBV6-5	TRBD1	TRBJ1-1	CASTLTGGAEAFF	TGTGCCAGCACCCTGACAGGGGGGGCTGAAGCTTTCTTT
.	TRBV5-4	TRBD2	TRBJ2-3	CASSTRGGTDTQYF	TGTGCCAGCAGCACGCGGGGGGGCACAGATACGCAGTATTTT
.	TRBV29-1	TRBD2	TRBJ2-1	CSAQTGGGYNEQFF	TGCAGCGCCCAGACCGGGGGGGGTTACAATGAGCAGTTCTTC
.	TRBV6-2/TRBV6-3	.	TRBJ1-2	CASSYPGNYGYTF	TGTGCCAGCAGTTACCCAGGGAACTATGGCTACACCTTC
few	TRBV2	TRBD2	TRBJ2-7	CASSPGTSGVYEQYF	TGTGCCAGCAGCCCCGGGACTAGCGGAGTCTACGAGCAGTACTTC
.	TRBV2	.	TRBJ2-3	CASSVRVSTDTQYF	TGTGCCAGCAGTGTCAGGGTTAGCACAGATACGCAGTATTTT
.	TRBV6-5	.	TRBJ2-1	CASSYGSEQFF	TGTGCCAGCAGTTACGGCTCTGAGCAGTTCTTC
.	TRBV28	.	TRBJ1-1	CASSGDMNTEAFF	TGTGCCAGCTCAGGGGATATGAACACTGAAGCTTTCTTT
.	TRBV2	TRBD1	TRBJ1-1	CATGQGEAFF	TGTGCCACCGGACAGGGAGAAGCTTTCTTT
few	TRBV19	.	TRBJ2-1	CASSIGGYNEQFF	TGTGCCAGTAGTATAGGAGGGTACAATGAGCAGTTCTTC